The 7 T cell receptor beta chains in this list originate from one sample, sequenced in a study of blood T cell repertoires in COVID-19. Here immunoSEQ multiplex PCR was the method, and the copy in TCRdb shows in-frame clones only, minus some. The profile shows more than 250,000 clones, 70% to 90% of them singletons. The source material was peripheral blood. These receptors were obtained from a human donor in a cohort sampled during active COVID-19.

The chain carries TRBV19 and TRBJ2-7; D gene unclear. The CDR3 extends over 13 amino acids. With 8 bases removed from V and 3 bases from J, the gap between germline ends came to 14 bases. CDR1 and CDR2 (germline): LNHDA, SQIVND (reference sequence). CDR3 protein: CASSPGQIYEQYF. In DNA, the CDR3 is TGTGCCAGTTCACCGGGTCAGATCTACGAGCAGTACTTC.

The CDR3 here is CASSLGDRFEQYF. Here the CDR3 DNA reads TGTGCCAGCAGCTTAGGAGATCGGTTCGAGCAGTACTTC. This chain joins TRBV7-2 and TRBJ2-7; unclear D gene. V gave up 1 base and J gave up 6 bases, with 10 bases separating them. Germline assignment: CDR1 SGHTA and CDR2 FQGNSA. There are 13 residues in the CDR3.

The rearrangement uses TRBV25-1 and TRBJ2-7; a possible D gene is TRBD1 (9 bases). The CDR3 totals 18 residues. Trimming took 4 bases from V and 6 from J, leaving 28 bases between them. The germline CDR1 and CDR2 sequences are MGHDK and SYGVNS. The CDR3 protein is CASSGPGQGISRGGEQYF. The CDR3 DNA is TGTGCCAGCAGTGGGCCGGGACAGGGAATTAGCCGGGGGGGCGAGCAGTACTTC.

DNA for the CDR3: TGTGCCAGCATCGAGAAAGCGGGAGGGATCTACGAGCAGTACTTC. Its protein product is CASIEKAGGIYEQYF. The chain carries TRBV28 and TRBJ2-7; 10 bases agree with TRBD2. V gave up 7 bases and J gave up 3 bases; unmatched junction bases: 9. Germline lookup yields CDR1 MDHEN and CDR2 SYDVKM. The CDR3 consists of 15 residues.

The chain couples TRBV5-1 to TRBJ2-7; 13 bases are shared with TRBD2. Germline CDR1 reads SGHRS; CDR2 reads YFSETQ. There are 17 residues in the CDR3. Losses at the gene ends were 4 bases for V and 3 bases for J; bases not matched to a gene: 10. Here the CDR3 DNA reads TGCGCCAGCAGCCCTCTTGGGACTAGCGGGAATCACTACGAGCAGTACTTC. The encoded protein is CASSPLGTSGNHYEQYF.

This rearrangement joins TRBV6-2 or TRBV6-3 to TRBJ2-2; maybe TRBD2 (5 bases). The CDR3 has 16 amino acids. Trimming took off 2 bases at V and 0 bases at J, with 10 bases between the two ends. The germline V gene encodes CDR1 MNHEY and CDR2 SVGEGT. The CDR3 loop is CASSYIAPTNTGELFF. CDR3 in DNA: TGTGCCAGCAGTTACATAGCGCCCACGAACACCGGGGAGCTGTTTTTT.

This chain connects TRBV19 to TRBJ1-5; D is unresolved. V lost 5 bases to trimming and J lost 1 base, with 9 bases between them. CDR3 length: 14 residues. Per the germline V gene, CDR1 is LNHDA and CDR2 is SQIVND (reference sequence). CDR3 in amino acids: CASSETRSNQPQHF. The CDR3 DNA is TGTGCCAGTAGTGAGACACGCAGCAATCAGCCCCAGCATTTT.